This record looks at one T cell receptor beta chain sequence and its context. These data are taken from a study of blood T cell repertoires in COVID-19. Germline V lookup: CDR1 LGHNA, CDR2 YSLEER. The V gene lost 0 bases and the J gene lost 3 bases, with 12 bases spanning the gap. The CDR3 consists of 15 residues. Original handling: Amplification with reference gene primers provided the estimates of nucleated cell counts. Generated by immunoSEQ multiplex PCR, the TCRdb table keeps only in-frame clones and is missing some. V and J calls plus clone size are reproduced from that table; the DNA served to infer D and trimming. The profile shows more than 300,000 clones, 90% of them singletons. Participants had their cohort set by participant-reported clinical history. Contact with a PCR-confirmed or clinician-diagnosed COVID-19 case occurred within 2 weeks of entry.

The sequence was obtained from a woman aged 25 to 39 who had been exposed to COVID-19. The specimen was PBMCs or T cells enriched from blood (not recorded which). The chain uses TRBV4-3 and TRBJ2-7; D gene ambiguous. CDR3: CASSQDRSLDYEQYF. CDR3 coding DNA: TGCGCCAGCAGCCAAGATCGGAGTTTAGACTACGAGCAGTACTTC.